This TCR beta chain was identified in a study of blood T cell repertoires in COVID-19 (dated by TCRdb to the early 2020s). For the study in its entirety: Samples covering the acute and convalescent phases of COVID-19 were provided by collaborators in the United States, Italy and Spain. A freely available public database, intended as a resource for researchers studying the immune response to SARS-CoV-2, is where the repertoires were released. The samples were drawn from two sources: the first 160 participants of the ongoing ImmuneRACE study, and approximately 1,300 subjects contributed by 6 global collaborators. The prospective study material was composed of cDNA or gDNA derived from T cells, B-cell-depleted T cells, or PBMCs. Nearly every sample came with metadata listing a de-identified subject ID, COVID-19 status, age in years and sex. Subjects who had been exposed to COVID-19, were actively infected with it, or had recovered from it provided the deeply sampled blood TCRbeta repertoires that made up the dataset. Where available, HLA class I and class II types were obtained from metadata supplied by the sample provider rather than from assay-based typing.

Overall study outcomes, separate from this receptor: The quantity of clinical and demographic metadata differed by source and by participant and was supplied without curation.

The CDR3, from cysteine to phenylalanine, totals 13 residues. CDR3 DNA is the only sequence kept; it has 39 bases, read in frame from the first base. V has 8 bases trimmed and J has 9 bases trimmed; junction bases matching no gene number 7. CDR1 SQVTM and CDR2 ANQGSEA were looked up in the germline V gene. The collaborating institutions used their own protocols to collect whole blood in K2EDTA tubes. For TCRbeta analysis, collaborators shipped samples as frozen whole blood, isolated PBMCs, or DNA extracted from either of those sample types. The immunoSEQ Assay, a bias-controlled multiplex PCR, was used to amplify TCRbeta CDR3 regions from genomic DNA. On the study's bioinformatics: Nucleated cell counts per sample were estimated from amplification of reference gene primers within the assay. To quantify the absolute abundance of each unique TCRbeta CDR3 rearrangement, sequence reads were collapsed and filtered. For each sample, productive Simpson clonality was calculated as the square root of Simpson's diversity index across productive rearrangements. The source is immuneACCESS, and TCRdb retained only in-frame sequences with V and J called. Part of the clones is not carried over; for the studies checked, unresolved V genes explain less than half of this, and the remainder is unexplained. From that table come the V and J calls and clone size; the DNA was used to work out D and trimming. The table for this sample lists roughly 210,000 clones; 88% of them were counted only once. Less than 2% of the sample is held by the ten biggest clonotypes.

On this clone: The antigen this receptor binds is unknown. Base qualities are not provided; no much larger clone lies one nucleotide away.

This clonotype was obtained from a man in his 70s with acute or convalescent COVID-19. Sequencing used peripheral blood. Recombination connected TRBV29-1 to TRBJ2-1; a stretch of 13 junction bases matches TRBD2. The DNA sequence is TGCAGCTCCGGACTAGCGGGAGAGGGTGAGCAGTTCTTC. The resulting protein is CSSGLAGEGEQFF.